Here is one T cell receptor beta chain with its context. Its antigen is unidentified. The V and J ends lost 4 bases and 4 bases respectively, with 8 bases between them. The germline gives CDR1 SEHNR, CDR2 FQNEAQ (reference sequence). This CDR3 is 13 amino acids long. Investigators produced naive CD8 libraries from 20,000 to 1,000,000 sorted cells, drawing on 10%, 30% or 50% RNA. This entry belongs to a study of molecular identifiers for immune sequencing clone quantification. On the study more broadly: Four of five RNA aliquots from roughly 21,000 or 96,000 naive CD8 T cells were sequenced.

One entry per CDR3 protein, called by TCRdb with MiXCR from the PCR reads. The table lists around 460,000 distinct CDR3 sequences, around 23% of them singletons, with around 0.79% in the top ten. The study's findings and limits: Whereas naive cells kept under 1% of molecules in clones above 20 RNA copies, such clones held over 98% in effectors.

The chain combines TRBV7-9 with TRBJ1-5; D ambiguous. What was sequenced was naive CD8+ T cells from blood, with Jurkat cell RNA spiked in. Subset specified: FACS-sorted CD8+CD4-CCR7+CD45RA+ naive T cells. This clonotype was obtained from a human donor in good health. Some libraries in this study had Jurkat cell RNA spiked in. CDR3 sequence (DNA): TGTGCCAGCAGCTCGGAGCTAAATCAGCCCCAGCATTTT. Protein sequence: CASSSELNQPQHF.